This T cell receptor beta chain originates from a study of blood T cell repertoires in COVID-19. V lost 0 bases to trimming and J lost 3 bases, with 3 bases between them. This CDR3 spans 12 amino acids. CDR1 and CDR2 (germline): MDHEN, SYDVKM. Clones were read by immunoSEQ multiplex PCR, and TCRdb kept only the in-frame ones, dropping some. The sample contains about 100,000 clones, 80% to 95% of which appear only once. Sequencing was carried out using peripheral blood. The rearrangement uses TRBV28 and TRBJ2-7; no clear D gene. The clonotype comes from a man between 70 and 80 years old with acute or convalescent COVID-19. The CDR3 DNA reads TGTGCCAGCAGTTTATGGAGCTACGAGCAGTACTTC. It specifies CASSLWSYEQYF.